The T cell receptor (beta chain) under discussion was sequenced for a study of shared clonotypes between healthy human individuals. Germline V gene lookup returns CDR1 MNHEY and CDR2 SMNVEV (reference sequence). V was clipped by 3 bases and J by 1 base, with 15 bases between them. This CDR3 is 17 amino acids long. The data were produced by immunoSEQ multiplex PCR, yet TCRdb's version contains in-frame clones alone and is incomplete. The sample consists of around 2.1 million clones, roughly 91% of them appearing once. It was CD45RO-negative cells, positively selected for CCR7, that made up naive CD8 cells, with terminally differentiated effector memory CD45RA+ cells excluded. Caucasian adults living in Nashville, Tennessee, provided all samples.

The sample comprised naive CD8+ T cells from PBMCs. This receptor was taken from a man younger than 35 in good health. Some clones in this sample may be carry-over from other donors' samples. The V and J genes are TRBV27 and TRBJ2-2, with D perhaps being TRBD1 or TRBD2 (5 bases each). The CDR3 loop reads CASSFMWGRKNTGELFF. DNA of the CDR3: TGTGCCAGCAGTTTTATGTGGGGGAGAAAGAACACCGGGGAGCTGTTTTTT.